This T cell receptor (beta chain) was obtained from a study of long-term antiretroviral therapy in people with HIV (dated by TCRdb to 2021 to 2024). Background for the entire study: The earliest samples were collected roughly a decade before the 2015 WHO recommendation for immediate ART, at a time when ART was usually postponed until CD4 counts fell. No cross-contamination during QIAcube processing was shown when test extractions of a monoclonal T-cell line were performed alongside about 30 polyclonal samples. Among the roughly 30 participants with HIV, eleven were female. This retrospective serial study examined whether starting ART and sustained HIV suppression were associated with changes in the composition and diversity of the TRB repertoire in peripheral blood. From 30 adults with confirmed HIV infection, the cohort provided some 200 cryopreserved PBMC samples, gathered serially across a mean of approximately six years (range 1-12).

A note on this clone: No cognate antigen has been identified for it. Base qualities are not recorded, but no much larger clone differs from it by a single base.

Points the paper makes about the study in general: The samples were dated from the mid-2000s to the late 2010s, and the ART regimens that were used may be less effective than current ART regimens. Expanded TRB clones identified before ART initiation dominated the repertoire at all time points, although this dominance fluctuated and declined in many PLHIV after ART. A significant increase in TRB diversity was found to be associated with ART initiation, although TRB diversity was observed to remain significantly below that of transplant donor controls even after long-term ART. HIV repertoires had narrower CDR3 length ranges than controls, and the network structure suggested an antigen-experienced repertoire that shifted only slightly toward naive after ART. Because PBMC availability was limited, only the TCR beta chain was sequenced, with no alpha chain pairing. Inferences about post-ART repertoire changes were limited because no data were available on ART adherence, viral resistance or therapy changes. Because pre-ART samples had limited cell numbers, unsorted PBMC were profiled rather than sorted CD4+ and CD8+ T cells.

Participants were included only if at least one PBMC sample before ART initiation and at least two post-ART samples were available. Treatment was received in the United States of America by all participants with HIV. Before DNA extraction, cryopreserved samples of roughly 0.95-10 million PBMC were thawed and washed. At the time of the earliest PBMC sample for each participant with HIV, ages ranged from about 23 to 60 years. Per participant, PBMC samples came from 1-4 timepoints prior to ART initiation and 2-8 timepoints following ART initiation, for a median of 7 samples. For every participant, serial HIV viral load, CD4+ T-cell count, ART history and demographic data were obtained. Genomic DNA was extracted from unsorted PBMC with a Qiagen kit on a QIAcube, with processing performed in batches of 12 samples. Relative to germline, V is 6 bases shorter and J is 8 bases shorter, with 11 bases between their ends. For CDR1 and CDR2, the germline V gene (reference sequence) lists MNHNY and SVGAGI. Inclusive of the bounding cysteine and phenylalanine, the CDR3 is 13 residues long. The only DNA kept is the CDR3, 39 bases in frame from the first base.

The immunoSEQ hsTCRB v3.0 assay was used at survey level resolution for TRB variable region sequencing. A depth of about 40,000-50,000 T-cell genomes per sample was targeted for TRB sequencing. TRB libraries were pooled and sequenced on an Illumina MiSeq using a v3 150-cycle kit. The study's processing was this. Repertoire analysis ran in R within a reproducible Nextflow workflow covering QC, data transformation and analysis. LymphoSeq2, an R package for exploring AIRR-Seq data, was used to implement custom analyses. Several samples that yielded fewer than 5000 total TRB sequences were excluded, so that 150 to 200 HIV repertoires were analyzed. Among the approximately 200 retained HIV repertoires, around 60 were collected before ART initiation and fewer than 150 were collected after ART initiation. Each repertoire was downsampled to 5000 TRB nucleotide sequences, and summary statistics were averaged across 100 downsampling iterations. TRB sequences were retained for analysis only if CDR3 regions of at least seven amino acids were present. A Shannon entropy-derived clonality score and the Gini coefficient were used to measure diversity. Repertoire networks linked the top 5000 CDR3 amino acid sequences whenever two sequences differed by an edit distance of one. For TRB CDR3 amino acid sequences, GLIPH2 was used to predict antigen specificity groups and MHC restriction. Known CMV, EBV, HIV or tissue antigen associations were flagged by matching CDR3 amino acid sequences against VDJdb and McPAS-TCR. Pre-ART, post-ART and control groups were compared with Wilcoxon signed-rank tests and Holm-Bonferroni correction. The source is immuneACCESS, and TCRdb retained only in-frame sequences with V and J called. Part of the clones is not carried over; for the studies checked, unresolved V genes explain less than half of this, and the remainder is unexplained. V and J calls and clone size follow that table, whereas D and trimming were derived from the DNA. Within this sample are more than 20,000 clones, with roughly 80% of them counted one time only. The ten largest clonotypes hold 3% to 4% of the sample.

This specimen was unsorted PBMCs, taken roughly 4 years after starting antiretroviral therapy. This TCR derives from a man between 18 and 29 years old with HIV. The receptor chain draws on TRBV6-6 and TRBJ1-6, with TRBD1 perhaps the D gene, on 5 matching bases. For the CDR3, the sequence is CASSRASDSPLHF. The nucleotide sequence reads as follows: TGTGCCAGCAGCAGGGCTTCGGATTCACCCCTCCACTTT.